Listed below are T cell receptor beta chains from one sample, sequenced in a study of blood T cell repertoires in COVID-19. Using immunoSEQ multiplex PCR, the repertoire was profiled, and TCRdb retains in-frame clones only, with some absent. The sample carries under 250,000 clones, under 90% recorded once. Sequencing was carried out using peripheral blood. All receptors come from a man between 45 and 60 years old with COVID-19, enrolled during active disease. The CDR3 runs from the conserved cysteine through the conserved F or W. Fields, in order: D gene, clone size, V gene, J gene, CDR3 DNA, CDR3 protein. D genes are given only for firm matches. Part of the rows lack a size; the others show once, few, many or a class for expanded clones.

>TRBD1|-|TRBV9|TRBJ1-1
TGTGCCAGCAGCAGACAGGGCTGGAACACTGAAGCTTTCTTT
CASSRQGWNTEAFF
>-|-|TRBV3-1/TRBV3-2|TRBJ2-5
TGTGCCAGCAGCCAAGCTACTAGCACAGAGACCCAGTACTTC
CASSQATSTETQYF
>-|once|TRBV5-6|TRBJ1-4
TGTGCCAGCAGCATCGGGTGGGCTAATGAAAAACTGTTTTTT
CASSIGWANEKLFF
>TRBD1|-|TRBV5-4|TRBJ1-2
TGTGCCAGCAGCTTCGGACAGGGTGATGGCTACACCTTC
CASSFGQGDGYTF
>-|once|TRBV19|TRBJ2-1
TGTGCCAGTAGTCGTCAGGTATCGAACCATGAGCAGTTCTTC
CASSRQVSNHEQFF
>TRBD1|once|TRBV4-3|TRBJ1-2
TGCGCCAGCAGCAATGGACAGGGTCCTCCTTATGGCTACACCTTC
CASSNGQGPPYGYTF
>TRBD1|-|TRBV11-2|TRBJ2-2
TGTGCCAGCAGCCCGGGGACAGCTAACACCGGGGAGCTGTTTTTT
CASSPGTANTGELFF
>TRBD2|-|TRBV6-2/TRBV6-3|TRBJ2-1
TGTGCCAGCAGTTACTCGAATCTGGGACTAGCGGGGGGCAACAATGAGCAGTTCTTC
CASSYSNLGLAGGNNEQFF
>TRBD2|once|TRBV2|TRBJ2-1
TGTGCCAGCAGTGACAAGGTAGCGGGAGGGCCCCGGAATGAGCAGTTCTTC
CASSDKVAGGPRNEQFF
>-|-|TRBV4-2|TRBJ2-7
TGTGCCAGCAGAGGTGACAGTTCTCTTTCCTACGAGCAGTACTTC
CASRGDSSLSYEQYF
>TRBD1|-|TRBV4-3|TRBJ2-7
TGCGCCAGCAGCCAAGGGACAGGGGCCGAGCAGTACTTC
CASSQGTGAEQYF
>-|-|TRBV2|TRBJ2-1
TGTGCCAGCAGCCCACTAGAAACTGAGCAGTTCTTC
CASSPLETEQFF
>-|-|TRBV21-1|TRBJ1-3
TGTGCCAGCAGCGGACGGGACAGGGGTGGGACTGGAAACACCATATATTTT
CASSGRDRGGTGNTIYF
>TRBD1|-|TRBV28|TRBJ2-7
TGTGCCAGCAGTCCCCCGGGGACAGGGAGCTCCTACGAGCAGTACTTC
CASSPPGTGSSYEQYF
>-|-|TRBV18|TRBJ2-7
TGTGCCAGCTCACCGACAGCGTACGAGCAGTACTTC
CASSPTAYEQYF
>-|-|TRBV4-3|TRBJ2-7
TGCGCCAGCAGCCAAGATTTCGGGGTTTTTTCCTACGAGCAGTACTTC
CASSQDFGVFSYEQYF
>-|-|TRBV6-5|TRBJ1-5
TGTGCCAGCATTATGGGTGGGGGGAATCAGCCCCAGCATTTT
CASIMGGGNQPQHF
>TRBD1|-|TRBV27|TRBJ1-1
TGTGCCAGCAGTTTAACGGACAGGGAAGCTGAAGCTTTCTTT
CASSLTDREAEAFF
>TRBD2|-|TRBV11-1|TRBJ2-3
TGTGCCAGCACCCCTAGCGGGAGGGGAGATACGCAGTATTTT
CASTPSGRGDTQYF
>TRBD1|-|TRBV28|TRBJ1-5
TGTGCCAGCAGGGGGGACAGGGGGCTTCCCAATCAGCCCCAGCATTTT
CASRGDRGLPNQPQHF
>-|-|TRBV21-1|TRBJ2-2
TGTGCCAGCAGCAAACTCTACCGGGACACGGGACACCGAGCCCAAAACACCGGGGAGCTGTTTTTT
CASSKLYRDTGHRAQNTGELFF
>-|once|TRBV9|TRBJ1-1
TGTGCCAGCAGCGTAGATTTAGGCGGTGAAGCTTTCTTT
CASSVDLGGEAFF
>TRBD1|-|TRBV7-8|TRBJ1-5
TGTGCCAGCAGCCGGGACAGGGGGGTGAGGCCCCAGCATTTT
CASSRDRGVRPQHF
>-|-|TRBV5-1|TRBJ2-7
TGCGCCAGCAGCTCAAAAACAGGGGCGGGAGGCGAGCAGTACTTC
CASSSKTGAGGEQYF
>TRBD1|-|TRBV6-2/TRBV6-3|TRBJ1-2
TGTGCCAGCAGTTACGGACGGACAGGCTATGGCTACACCTTC
CASSYGRTGYGYTF
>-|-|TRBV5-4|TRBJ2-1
TGTGCCAGCAGCTTGGTGCCTACCAATGAGCAGTTCTTC
CASSLVPTNEQFF
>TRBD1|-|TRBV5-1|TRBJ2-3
TGCGCCAGCAGCTTGGTCCGGGACAGATACACAGATACGCAGTATTTT
CASSLVRDRYTDTQYF
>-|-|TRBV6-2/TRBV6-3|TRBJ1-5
TGTGCCAGCAGCCTGACAGAGAATCAGCCCCAGCATTTT
CASSLTENQPQHF
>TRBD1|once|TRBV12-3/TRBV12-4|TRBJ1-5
TGTGCCAGCTGTCGGAAAACAGGGGCGCCCCAGCATTTT
CASCRKTGAPQHF
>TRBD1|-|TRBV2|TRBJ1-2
TGTGCCAGCAGCGGCAGGACAGGGACTAACTATGGCTACACCTTC
CASSGRTGTNYGYTF
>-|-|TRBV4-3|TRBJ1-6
TGCGCCAGCAGCCGGGGGCGGAACGATAATTCACCCCTCCACTTT
CASSRGRNDNSPLHF
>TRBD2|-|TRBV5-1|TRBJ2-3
TGCGCCAGCATGGGCGGGAGGTCTGAGTCTAGCACAGATACGCAGTATTTT
CASMGGRSESSTDTQYF
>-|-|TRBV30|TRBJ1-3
TGTGCCTGGAGTGGGACAGCCTCTGGAAACACCATATATTTT
CAWSGTASGNTIYF
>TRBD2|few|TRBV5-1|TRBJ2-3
TGCGCCAGCAGCATCGATATTCTAGCGGGGGGAGGAAGCACAGATACGCAGTATTTT
CASSIDILAGGGSTDTQYF
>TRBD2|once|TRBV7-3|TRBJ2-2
TGTGCCAGCAGGACTAGCGGGAGCACCGGGGAGCTGTTTTTT
CASRTSGSTGELFF
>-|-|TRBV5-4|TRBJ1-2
TGTGCCAGCAGCTTGGCGGAGAAGGGCTACACCTTC
CASSLAEKGYTF
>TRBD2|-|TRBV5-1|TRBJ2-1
TGCGCCAGCAGCGCCACCCCGACTAGCTCTCACAATGAGCAGTTCTTC
CASSATPTSSHNEQFF
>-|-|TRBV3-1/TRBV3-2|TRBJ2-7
TGTGCCAGCAGCCTTCCGGGGGTCCGTTACTACGAGCAGTACTTC
CASSLPGVRYYEQYF
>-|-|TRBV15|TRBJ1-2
TGTGCCACCAGCGTAGACAGGTCAGCTAACTATGGCTACACCTTC
CATSVDRSANYGYTF
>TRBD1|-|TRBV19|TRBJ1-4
TGTGCCAGTAGTAAACCTCAGGGGGCGACTAATGAAAAACTGTTTTTT
CASSKPQGATNEKLFF
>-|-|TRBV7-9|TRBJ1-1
TGTGCCAGCAGGGGGGCGAACACTGAAGCTTTCTTT
CASRGANTEAFF
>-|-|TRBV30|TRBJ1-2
TGTGCCTGGAGTGACAGGGCTGACTATGGCTACACCTTC
CAWSDRADYGYTF
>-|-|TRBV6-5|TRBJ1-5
TGTGCCAGCAGTTATGGCCTCAATCAGCCCCAGCATTTT
CASSYGLNQPQHF
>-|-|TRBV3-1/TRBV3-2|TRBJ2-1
TGTGCCAGCAGCCAAGACGTTAGGAGGGACGGTGAGCAGTTCTTC
CASSQDVRRDGEQFF
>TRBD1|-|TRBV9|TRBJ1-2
TGTGCCAGCAGCGTCCGGGACAGGCGAAACTATGGCTACACCTTC
CASSVRDRRNYGYTF
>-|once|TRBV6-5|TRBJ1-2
TGTGCCAGCAGTTACTCTGGCGGTGGCTACACCTTC
CASSYSGGGYTF
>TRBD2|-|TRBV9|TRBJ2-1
TGTGCCAGCAGCGCGATCGCGCTGGATGGCGGGGGTTCCTACAATGAGCAGTTCTTC
CASSAIALDGGGSYNEQFF
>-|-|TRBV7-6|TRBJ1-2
TGTGCCAGCAGCCCAACCCTGCGGGGGGAATTTGGTGGCTACACCTTC
CASSPTLRGEFGGYTF
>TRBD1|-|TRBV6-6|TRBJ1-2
TGTGCCAGCAGTCTCCCGGGACAGGGGGCGGGCGGCTACACCTTC
CASSLPGQGAGGYTF
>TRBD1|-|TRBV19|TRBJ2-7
TGTGCCAGTAGTGAGGGACAGATCTACGAGCAGTACTTC
CASSEGQIYEQYF
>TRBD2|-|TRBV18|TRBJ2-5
TGTGCCAGCTCCTCTACTAGCGGGGGTTACCAAGAGACCCAGTACTTC
CASSSTSGGYQETQYF
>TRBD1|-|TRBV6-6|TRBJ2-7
TGTGCCAGCAGTTCCACCGACAGGGGAGTATACGAGCAGTACTTC
CASSSTDRGVYEQYF
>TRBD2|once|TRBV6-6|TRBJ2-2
TGTGCCAGCAGGCGAGGGACTAGCGGGGGGAGGGCTTGGACCGGGGAGCTGTTTTTT
CASRRGTSGGRAWTGELFF
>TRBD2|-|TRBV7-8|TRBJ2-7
TGTGCCAGCAGCTTCTCGGTAGCGGGAACCTACGAGCAGTACTTC
CASSFSVAGTYEQYF
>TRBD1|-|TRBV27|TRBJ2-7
TGTGCCAGCAGTCTACAGGGGGATATAGCCTACGAGCAGTACTTC
CASSLQGDIAYEQYF